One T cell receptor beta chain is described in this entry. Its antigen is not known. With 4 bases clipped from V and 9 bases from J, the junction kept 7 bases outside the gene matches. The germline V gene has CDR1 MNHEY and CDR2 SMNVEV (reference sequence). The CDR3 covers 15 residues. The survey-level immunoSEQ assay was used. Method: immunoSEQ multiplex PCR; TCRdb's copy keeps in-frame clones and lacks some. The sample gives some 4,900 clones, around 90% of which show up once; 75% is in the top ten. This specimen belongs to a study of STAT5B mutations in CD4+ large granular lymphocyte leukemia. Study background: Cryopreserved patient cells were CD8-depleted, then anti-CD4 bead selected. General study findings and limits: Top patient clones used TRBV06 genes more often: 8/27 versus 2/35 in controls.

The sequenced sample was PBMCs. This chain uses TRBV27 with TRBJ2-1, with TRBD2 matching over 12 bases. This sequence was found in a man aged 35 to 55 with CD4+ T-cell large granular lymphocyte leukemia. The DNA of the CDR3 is TGTGCCAGCAGTTCTAGCGGGGGGGCCGGGGTTGAGCAGTTCTTC. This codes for CASSSSGGAGVEQFF.